Listed here is a single T cell receptor beta chain. Its antigen target is currently unknown. Qualities for individual bases were not recorded, and no much larger clone is one base off. TCR CDR3 regions were amplified from genomic DNA by multiplex PCR using the deep immunoSEQ assay. Extracted genomic DNA from each cell subset was spread evenly across all wells of several immunoSEQ 96-well plates, with each plate serving as a replicate. For sorted subsets, roughly 200 ng of genomic DNA, equivalent to around 30,000 T cell genomes, went into each replicate PCR. Purified libraries were measured with a Qubit 3.0 fluorometer, size-checked on a Bioanalyzer 2100, and measured again with the KAPA Library Quantification kit. Every immunoSEQ 96-well plate was sequenced on a dedicated single-read 150-cycle Illumina NextSeq 550 flow cell. In the original analysis: The immunoSEQ output contained only junctional sequences without quality scores, so filtering could not match that applied to full-length reads. To assign V/J genes and CDR3, sequences were annotated using PyIR, a Python wrapper for IgBLAST v1.9, with IMGT germline references. Reads were filtered out if the reads had weak V/J assignments (E-value above 1e-6), no CDR3, stop codons, out-of-frame junctions, or ambiguous translated residues. V3J clonotypes were defined as sequences sharing the same inferred V gene, J gene, and CDR3 amino acid sequence. To compute the percentage overlap between repertoires, the number of shared unique clonotypes was divided by the size of the smaller repertoire. RTK rarefaction, the Chao1 estimator, and Recon v2.1 estimates of unobserved clonotypes were used to assess repertoire richness. Generation probabilities for all TCRbeta clonotypes obtained by the gDNA method from a handful of donors were computed using OLGA. TCRdb obtained this table from immuneACCESS and retained in-frame rearrangements with V and J assigned. These tables miss some clones; where compared with another copy, unresolved V genes account for less than half of the shortfall, and the remainder is unexplained. V and J calls and clone size are copied from that table; D and trimming were computed from the DNA. For this sample there are some 2 million clones; roughly 96% appear just once. The ten largest account for more than 0.1% of the sample.

The data were taken from a study of shared clonotypes between healthy human individuals (dated by TCRdb to 2020 to 2021). At the level of the whole study: The cohort included three men and a couple of women between 18 and 49 years of age. Per donor, leukapheresis produced somewhere between about 0.85 and 8.9 billion PBMCs. Libraries were prepared and TCR repertoires were sequenced by different laboratories using diverse techniques, in order to increase sequencing depth and limit assay-specific biases. For each donor, three plates each were used for CD4 naive and CD4 memory, two plates were used for CD8 naive, and one plate was used for CD8 memory. The study deeply sequenced blood TCR repertoires of several healthy adults to estimate repertoire size and the extent of clonotype sharing between individuals.

Donors were healthy HIV-negative adults with no recently reported acute infections or vaccinations. All donors were Caucasian adults living in Nashville, Tennessee, USA. Magnetic negative selection was used to enrich CD4+ T cells, after which naive cells were positively selected on CD45RA and the negative fraction became the memory subset. Blood was obtained by leukapheresis, after which PBMCs were separated by Ficoll-Histopaque density gradient centrifugation and cryopreserved in liquid nitrogen vapor phase. Analytical flow cytometry was used to check the purity and quantity of each magnetically sorted T cell population. Genomic DNA was isolated from each sorted fraction and quantified by UV absorbance on a Nanodrop 2000c. Trimming removed 0 bases from V and 8 bases from J, leaving 13 bases between the germline ends. From the germline V gene, CDR1 is KGHSH and CDR2 is LQKENI. Spanning cysteine to phenylalanine, the CDR3 consists of 15 amino acids. Only the CDR3 region is kept as DNA, spanning 45 bases read in frame from base 1.

What the study reported, not specific to this receptor: Because the study included only a small number of donors, the genetic and exposure-history diversity represented was limited. Based on pairwise subsampling, the degree of clonotype sharing among donors was expected to be affected by sequencing depth. Rarefaction of sorted-subset datasets indicated incomplete sequencing despite the large sequencing depth. Only blood was sampled, and tissue TCR repertoires likely differ from those in blood. When several donors were compared, the shared fraction of clonotypes was roughly 4.8% for naive CD4, approximately 3.5% for naive CD8, 2.3% for memory CD4, and roughly 0.4% for memory CD8. Clonotypes shared by all four sorted-subset donors showed higher generation probabilities than non-shared clonotypes. Naive subsets generally had larger estimated clonotype richness than memory subsets did.

The clonotype originates from a young man in good health. The material sequenced was naive CD4+ T cells sorted from blood. The sample's cell subset or site label, in plain terms: CD45RA+ positively selected. The sequence joins TRBV18 to TRBJ1-4; the D gene remains uncertain. Read as DNA, the sequence is TGTGCCAGCTCACCACCCGGACTGCTTGACGAAAAACTGTTTTTT. This encodes CASSPPGLLDEKLFF.